This T cell receptor beta chain was sequenced in a study of CD8+CD57+ T cells in acquired aplastic anemia. Profiles of TCR beta VDJ and CDR3 were generated from a genomic DNA template. TCRdb independently ran MiXCR on the reads; one entry per CDR3 protein. The sample has tens of thousands of distinct CDR3 sequences, 75% to 85% seen once. From germline, CDR1 is WSHSY and CDR2 SAAADI. The CDR3 has 17 residues. Between the trimmed V and J ends, which lost 0 bases and 3 bases, there was a span of 17 bases. Sample: sorted CD4+, CD8+, or CD8+CD57+ T cells (not recorded which) from PBMCs. The gene calls are TRBV10-2 and TRBJ1-1; D unresolved. The TCR comes from a human donor in good health, serving as a control. The CDR3 sequence is CASSESVGSSFDTEAFF. CDR3 bases: TGCGCCAGCAGTGAGTCCGTTGGATCATCCTTTGACACTGAAGCTTTCTTT.